The entry below describes one T cell receptor (beta chain). The antigen remains undetermined. Specified time point: baseline pretreatment blood. The treatment is: 15 Gy SBRT to primary tumor, nephrectomy 4 weeks later. After SBRT, blood was collected at 2 and 4 weeks, plus baseline. The tumor was a clear cell renal cell carcinoma. This sample was taken from a study of radiation and T cells in renal cell carcinoma. About the research overall: Nephrectomy followed 15 Gy stereotactic body radiation by 4 weeks. Findings and limits, study-wide: From baseline, blood top tumor clonotypes peaked at 2 weeks post-radiation.

The CDR3 has 15 residues. V gave up 4 bases and J gave up 9 bases, with 17 bases separating them. CDR1 SGDLS and CDR2 YYNGEE come from the germline V gene. The data were produced by immunoSEQ multiplex PCR, yet TCRdb's version contains in-frame clones alone and is incomplete. The sample has approximately 120,000 clones, 80% to 85% seen once. The sample was blood, taken from a patient whose treatment included radiotherapy and nephrectomy. This sequence originates from a woman aged 55-69 years with renal cell carcinoma. This chain uses TRBV9 with TRBJ1-6; tentatively, D is TRBD1 (5 bases). Here the CDR3 reads CASSLRGEWSSPLHF. CDR3 sequence (DNA): TGTGCCAGCAGCCTGCGGGGGGAGTGGAGTTCACCCCTCCACTTT.